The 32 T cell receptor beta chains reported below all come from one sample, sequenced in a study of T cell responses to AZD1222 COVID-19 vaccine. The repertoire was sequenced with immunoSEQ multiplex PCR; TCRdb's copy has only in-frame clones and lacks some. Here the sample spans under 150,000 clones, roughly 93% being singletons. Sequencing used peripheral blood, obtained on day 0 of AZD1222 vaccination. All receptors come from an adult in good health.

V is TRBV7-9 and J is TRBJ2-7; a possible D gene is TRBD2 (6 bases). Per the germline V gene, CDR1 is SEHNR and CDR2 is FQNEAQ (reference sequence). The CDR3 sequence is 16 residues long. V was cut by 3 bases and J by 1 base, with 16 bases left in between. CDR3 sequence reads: CASSLTGTGGSYEQYF. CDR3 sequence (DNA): TGTGCCAGCAGCTTGACTGGCACCGGAGGGTCCTACGAGCAGTACTTC.

The CDR3, as DNA: TGTGCCAGCAGAGTCGACGGAAACACTGAAGCTTTCTTT. As protein: CASRVDGNTEAFF. The chain recombines TRBV2 with TRBJ1-1; D is unclear. The V end was cut by 6 bases, the J end by 2 bases, with 10 bases between. The CDR3 length is 13 residues. Germline V gives CDR1 SNHLY, CDR2 FYNNEI. Drawing the rest from reference TRBV2 and TRBJ1-1, the complete variable domain is EPEVTQTPSHQVTQMGQEVILRCVPISNHLYFYWYRQILGQKVEFLVSFYNNEISEKSEIFDDQFSVERPDGSNFTLKIRSTKLEDSAMYFCASRVDGNTEAFFGQGTRLTVV.

CDR3 protein: CASSTKLGIKMDQYF. Written as DNA, the CDR3 is TGTGCCAGCAGTACAAAACTGGGTATCAAGATGGACCAGTACTTC. The chain uses TRBV28 and TRBJ2-5; D not certain. V was trimmed by 5 bases and J by 10 bases, leaving 23 bases between them. The CDR3 contains 15 residues. Germline values: CDR1 MDHEN, CDR2 SYDVKM.

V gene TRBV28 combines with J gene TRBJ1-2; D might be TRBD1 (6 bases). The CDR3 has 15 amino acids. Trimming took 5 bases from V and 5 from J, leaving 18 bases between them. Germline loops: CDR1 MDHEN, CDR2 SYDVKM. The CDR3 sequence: CASSPPGHRGYGYTF. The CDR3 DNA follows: TGTGCCAGCAGTCCACCGGGACATAGAGGGTATGGCTACACCTTC.

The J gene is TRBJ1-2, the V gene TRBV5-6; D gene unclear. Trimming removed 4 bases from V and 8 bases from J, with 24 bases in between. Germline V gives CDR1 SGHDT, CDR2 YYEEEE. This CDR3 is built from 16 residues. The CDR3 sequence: CASSRPRRTLYGGYTF. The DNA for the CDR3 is TGTGCCAGCAGCAGGCCCAGACGTACACTTTACGGCGGCTACACCTTC.

CDR3 loop: CASRSVTEAFF. CDR3 DNA sequence: TGTGCCAGTAGATCGGTCACTGAAGCTTTCTTT. This chain joins TRBV19 and TRBJ1-1, with D uncertain. The length of the CDR3 is 11 residues. In germline, CDR1 is LNHDA, CDR2 SQIVND (reference sequence). The germline V and J ends were trimmed by 6 bases and 4 bases, with 6 bases remaining between them.

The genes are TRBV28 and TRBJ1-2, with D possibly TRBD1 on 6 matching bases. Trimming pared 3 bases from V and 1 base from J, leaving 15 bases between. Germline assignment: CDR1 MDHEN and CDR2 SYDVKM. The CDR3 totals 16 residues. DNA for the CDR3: TGTGCCAGCAGTTTTAGGGGGTTCCCTTTTAACTATGGCTACACCTTC. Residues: CASSFRGFPFNYGYTF.

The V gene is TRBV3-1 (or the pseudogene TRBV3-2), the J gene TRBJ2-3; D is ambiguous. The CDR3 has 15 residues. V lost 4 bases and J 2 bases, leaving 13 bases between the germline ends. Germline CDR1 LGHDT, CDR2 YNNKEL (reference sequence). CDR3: CASSPRLLNTDTQYF. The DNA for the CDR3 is TGTGCCAGCAGCCCGCGGCTACTTAACACAGATACGCAGTATTTT.

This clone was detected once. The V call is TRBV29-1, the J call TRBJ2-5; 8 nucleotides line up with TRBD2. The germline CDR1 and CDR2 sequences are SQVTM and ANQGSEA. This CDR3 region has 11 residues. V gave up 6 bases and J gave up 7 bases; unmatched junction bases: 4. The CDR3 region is CSVREAGTQYF. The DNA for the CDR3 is TGCAGCGTGCGGGAGGCGGGGACCCAGTACTTC.

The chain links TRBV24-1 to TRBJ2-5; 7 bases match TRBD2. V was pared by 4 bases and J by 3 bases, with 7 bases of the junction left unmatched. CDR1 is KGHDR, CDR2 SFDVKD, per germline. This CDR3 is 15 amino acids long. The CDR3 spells CATSDQRTRKETQYF. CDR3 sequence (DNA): TGTGCCACCAGTGACCAGAGGACTAGAAAAGAGACCCAGTACTTC.

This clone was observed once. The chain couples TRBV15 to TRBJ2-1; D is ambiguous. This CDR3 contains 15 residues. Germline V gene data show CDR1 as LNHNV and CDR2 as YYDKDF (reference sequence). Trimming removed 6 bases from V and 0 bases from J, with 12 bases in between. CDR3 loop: CATREASHSYNEQFF. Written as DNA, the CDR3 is TGTGCCACCAGAGAAGCGAGCCACTCCTACAATGAGCAGTTCTTC.

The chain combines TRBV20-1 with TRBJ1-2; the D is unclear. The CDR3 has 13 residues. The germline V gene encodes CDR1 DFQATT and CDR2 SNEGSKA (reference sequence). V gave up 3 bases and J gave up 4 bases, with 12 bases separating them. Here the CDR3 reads CSASGRPAYGYTF. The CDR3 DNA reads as TGCAGTGCTAGTGGCAGGCCGGCCTATGGCTACACCTTC.

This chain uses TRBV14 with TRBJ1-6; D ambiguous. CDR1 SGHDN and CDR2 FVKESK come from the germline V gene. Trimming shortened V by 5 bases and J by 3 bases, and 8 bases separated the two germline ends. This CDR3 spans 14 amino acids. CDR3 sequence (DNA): TGTGCCAGCAGCGCCCGGATCTATAATTCACCCCTCCACTTT. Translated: CASSARIYNSPLHF.

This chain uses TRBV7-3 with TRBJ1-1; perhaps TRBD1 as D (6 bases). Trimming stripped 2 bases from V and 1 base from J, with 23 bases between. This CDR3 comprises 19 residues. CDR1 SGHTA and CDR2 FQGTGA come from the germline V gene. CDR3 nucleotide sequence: TGTGCCAGCAGCTTAGGGAGGGGGTTGATAAGGGAAAAGAACACTGAAGCTTTCTTT. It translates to CASSLGRGLIREKNTEAFF. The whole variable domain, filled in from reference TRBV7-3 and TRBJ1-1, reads GAGVSQTPSNKVTEKGKYVELRCDPISGHTALYWYRQSLGQGPEFLIYFQGTGAADDSGLPNDRFFAVRPEGSVSTLKIQRTERGDSAVYLCASSLGRGLIREKNTEAFFGQGTRLTVV.

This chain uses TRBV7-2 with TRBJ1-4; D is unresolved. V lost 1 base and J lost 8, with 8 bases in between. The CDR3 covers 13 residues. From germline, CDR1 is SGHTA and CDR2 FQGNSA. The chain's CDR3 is CASSLGLMEKLFF. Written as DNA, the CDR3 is TGTGCCAGCAGCTTAGGCCTCATGGAAAAACTGTTTTTT.

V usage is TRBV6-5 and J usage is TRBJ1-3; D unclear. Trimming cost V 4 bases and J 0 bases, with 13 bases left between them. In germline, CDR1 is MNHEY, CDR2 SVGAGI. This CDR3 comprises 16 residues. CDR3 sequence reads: CASSSPGGNSGNTIYF. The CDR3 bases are TGTGCCAGCAGTTCCCCGGGAGGGAACTCTGGAAACACCATATATTTT.

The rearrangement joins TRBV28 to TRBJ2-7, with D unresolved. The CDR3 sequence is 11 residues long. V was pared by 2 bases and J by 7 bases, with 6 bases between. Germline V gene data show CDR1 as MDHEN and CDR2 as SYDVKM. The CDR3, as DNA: TGTGCCAGCAGTTTAAGAGGAGAGCAGTACTTC. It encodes CASSLRGEQYF.

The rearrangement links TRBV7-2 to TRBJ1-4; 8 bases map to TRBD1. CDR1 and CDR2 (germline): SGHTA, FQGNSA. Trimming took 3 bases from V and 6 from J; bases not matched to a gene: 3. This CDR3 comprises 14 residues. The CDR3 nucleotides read TGTGCCAGCAGCTTGCAGGGGGCGGATGAAAAACTGTTTTTT. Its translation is CASSLQGADEKLFF.

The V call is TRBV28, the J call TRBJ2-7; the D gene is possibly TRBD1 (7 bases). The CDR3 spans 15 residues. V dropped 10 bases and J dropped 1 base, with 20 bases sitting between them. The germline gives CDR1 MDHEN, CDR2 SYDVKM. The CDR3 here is CATRGASVRSYEQYF. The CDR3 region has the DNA TGTGCCACCAGGGGGGCTAGCGTAAGATCCTACGAGCAGTACTTC.

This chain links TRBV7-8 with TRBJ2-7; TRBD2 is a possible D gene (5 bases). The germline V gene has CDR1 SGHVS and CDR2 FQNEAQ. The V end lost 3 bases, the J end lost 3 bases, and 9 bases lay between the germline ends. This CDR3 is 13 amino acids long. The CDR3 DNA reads TGTGCCAGCAGCTTTGGCGGAGGCTACGAGCAGTACTTC. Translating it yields CASSFGGGYEQYF.

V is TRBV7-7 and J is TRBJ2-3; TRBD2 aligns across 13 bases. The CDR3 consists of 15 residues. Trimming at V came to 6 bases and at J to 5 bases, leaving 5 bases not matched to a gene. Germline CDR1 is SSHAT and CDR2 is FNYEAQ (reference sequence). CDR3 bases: TGTGCCAGCAGTGCGACTAGCGGGAGGTTAGATACGCAGTATTTT. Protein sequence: CASSATSGRLDTQYF.

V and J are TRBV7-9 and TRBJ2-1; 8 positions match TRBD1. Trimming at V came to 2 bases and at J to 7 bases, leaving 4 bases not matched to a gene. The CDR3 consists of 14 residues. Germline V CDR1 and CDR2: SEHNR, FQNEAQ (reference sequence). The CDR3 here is CASSLQGAGNEQFF. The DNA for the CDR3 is TGTGCCAGCAGCTTACAGGGGGCTGGGAATGAGCAGTTCTTC.

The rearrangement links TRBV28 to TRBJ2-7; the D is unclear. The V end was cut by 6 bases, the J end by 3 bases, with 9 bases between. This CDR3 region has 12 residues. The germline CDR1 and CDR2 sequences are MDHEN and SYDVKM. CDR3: CASSVLNYEQYF. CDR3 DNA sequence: TGTGCCAGCAGCGTACTGAACTACGAGCAGTACTTC.

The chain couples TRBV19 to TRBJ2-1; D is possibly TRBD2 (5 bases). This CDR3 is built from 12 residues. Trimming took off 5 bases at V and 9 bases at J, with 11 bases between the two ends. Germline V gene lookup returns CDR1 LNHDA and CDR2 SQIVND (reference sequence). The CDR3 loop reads CASSVFAGEQFF. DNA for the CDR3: TGTGCCAGTAGTGTGTTCGCGGGTGAGCAGTTCTTC.

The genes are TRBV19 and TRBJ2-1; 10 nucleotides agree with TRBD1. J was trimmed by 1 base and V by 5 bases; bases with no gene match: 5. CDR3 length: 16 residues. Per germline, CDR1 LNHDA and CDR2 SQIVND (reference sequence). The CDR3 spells CASSPPGQGSYNEQFF. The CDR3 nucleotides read TGTGCCAGTAGTCCTCCGGGACAGGGGTCCTACAATGAGCAGTTCTTC.

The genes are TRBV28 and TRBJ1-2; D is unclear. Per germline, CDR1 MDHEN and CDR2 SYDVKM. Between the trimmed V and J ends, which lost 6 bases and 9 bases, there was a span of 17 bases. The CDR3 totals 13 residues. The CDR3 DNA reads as TGTGCCAGCAGCTCTGGACCCCTCAACCGCTACACCTTC. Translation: CASSSGPLNRYTF.

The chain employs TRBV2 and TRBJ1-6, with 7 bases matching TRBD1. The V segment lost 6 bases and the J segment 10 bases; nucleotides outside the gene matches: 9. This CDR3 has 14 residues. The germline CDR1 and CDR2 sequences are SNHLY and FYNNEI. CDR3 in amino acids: CASRGGSSGSPLHF. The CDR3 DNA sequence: TGTGCCAGCAGAGGGGGCTCGTCGGGGTCACCCCTCCACTTT.

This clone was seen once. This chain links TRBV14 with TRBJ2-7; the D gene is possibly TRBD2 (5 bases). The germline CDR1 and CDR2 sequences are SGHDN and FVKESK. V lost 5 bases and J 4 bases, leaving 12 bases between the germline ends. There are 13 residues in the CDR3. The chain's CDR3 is CASSAGLLYEQYF. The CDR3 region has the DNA TGTGCCAGCAGCGCAGGACTTCTATACGAGCAGTACTTC.

The CDR3 sequence is CASSLGPNTEAFF. The CDR3 DNA sequence: TGTGCCAGCAGTTTAGGGCCGAACACTGAAGCTTTCTTT. The chain couples TRBV27 to TRBJ1-1; D unresolved. Trimming took 2 bases from V and 1 from J, leaving 5 bases between them. This CDR3 is built from 13 residues. Per the germline V gene, CDR1 is MNHEY and CDR2 is SMNVEV (reference sequence).

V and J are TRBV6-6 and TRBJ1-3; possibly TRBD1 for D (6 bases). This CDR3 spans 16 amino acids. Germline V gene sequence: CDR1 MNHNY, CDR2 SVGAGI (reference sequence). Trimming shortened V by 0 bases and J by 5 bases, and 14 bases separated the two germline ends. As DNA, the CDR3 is TGTGCCAGCAGTTACTCAGTATCGGGACACCGAAACACCATATATTTT. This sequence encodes CASSYSVSGHRNTIYF.

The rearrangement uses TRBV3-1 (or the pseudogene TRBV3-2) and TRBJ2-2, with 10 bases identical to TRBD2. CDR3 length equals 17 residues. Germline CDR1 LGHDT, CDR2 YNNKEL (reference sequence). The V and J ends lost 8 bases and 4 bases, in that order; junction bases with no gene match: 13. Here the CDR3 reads CASAQNPLAGVTGELFF. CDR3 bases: TGTGCCAGCGCACAAAATCCTCTAGCGGGAGTCACCGGGGAGCTGTTTTTT.

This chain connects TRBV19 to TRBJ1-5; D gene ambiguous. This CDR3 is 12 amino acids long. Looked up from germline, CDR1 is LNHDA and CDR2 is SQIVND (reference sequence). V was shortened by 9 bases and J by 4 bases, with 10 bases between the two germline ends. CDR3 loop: CASSYLNQPQHF. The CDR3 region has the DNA TGTGCCAGCTCGTATTTGAATCAGCCCCAGCATTTT.